These 23 T cell receptor beta chains were all obtained from the same sample, sequenced in a study of blood T cell repertoires in COVID-19. Clones were read by immunoSEQ multiplex PCR, and TCRdb kept only the in-frame ones, dropping some. Seen here are 150,000 to 200,000 clones, around 84% observed once, and the top ten hold 0.45% to 0.6%. Material: peripheral blood. The receptors here all came from a man aged 60-69 years with COVID-19, enrolled during active disease.

The table lists this clone with a few counts. The chain recombines TRBV4-3 with TRBJ2-7, with 7 bases that match TRBD1. CDR1 and CDR2 from the germline V gene are LGHNA and YSLEER. CDR3 size: 15 residues. The ends lost 1 base at V and 7 bases at J; junction bases unmatched: 10. The CDR3 region is CASSQATGEMGEQYF. In DNA, the CDR3 is TGCGCCAGCAGCCAAGCCACAGGGGAAATGGGTGAGCAGTACTTC.

In its sample, this clone was seen once. The chain links TRBV7-2 to TRBJ1-6; 8 bases match TRBD1. J gave up 10 bases and V 5 bases, and 10 bases lay outside the gene matches. Germline lookup yields CDR1 SGHTA and CDR2 FQGNSA. The CDR3 consists of 15 residues. The CDR3 protein is CASSQRPAGGSPLHF. CDR3 DNA: TGTGCCAGCAGCCAAAGGCCGGCAGGGGGCTCACCCCTCCACTTT.

This chain connects TRBV29-1 to TRBJ1-2, with D hard to call. This CDR3 spans 15 amino acids. Trimming took 0 bases from V and 4 from J, leaving 15 bases between them. The germline CDR1 and CDR2 sequences are SQVTM and ANQGSEA. CDR3 DNA sequence: TGCAGCGTTGAAGATCTCTGGGAGTCGGGCTATGGCTACACCTTC. This encodes CSVEDLWESGYGYTF.

J is TRBJ1-3 and V is TRBV29-1; 10 bases agree with TRBD1. J gave up 5 bases and V 6 bases, and 4 bases lay outside the gene matches. Germline-derived CDR1 and CDR2 are SQVTM and ANQGSEA. The CDR3 is 13 amino acids. CDR3 in amino acids: CSVETGGRNTIYF. In DNA form, the CDR3 reads TGCAGCGTAGAGACAGGGGGCCGAAACACCATATATTTT.

The chain links TRBV15 to TRBJ1-5, with D possibly matching TRBD1 (6 bases). Germline loops: CDR1 LNHNV, CDR2 YYDKDF (reference sequence). Trimming took 3 bases from V and 0 from J, leaving 12 bases between them. The CDR3 contains 16 residues. The CDR3 sequence is CATSRDSPYSNQPQHF. The CDR3 DNA is TGTGCCACCAGCAGGGACAGCCCTTATAGCAATCAGCCCCAGCATTTT.

The V gene is TRBV12-3 or TRBV12-4, the J gene TRBJ1-1, with 7 bases that match TRBD1. The CDR3 is made up of 11 amino acids. V shed 5 bases, J shed 10 bases, and the junction held 4 bases outside the gene matches. CDR3 residues: CASSPNRGAFF. The CDR3 region has the DNA TGTGCCAGCAGTCCGAACAGGGGAGCTTTCTTT.

The rearrangement links TRBV11-3 to TRBJ1-1, with 12 nucleotides matching TRBD1. V was pared by 6 bases and J by 5 bases, with 10 bases of the junction left unmatched. This CDR3 region has 16 residues. Germline lookup yields CDR1 SGHNT and CDR2 YENEEA. The CDR3 here is CASRPGTGGARTEAFF. The CDR3 nucleotides read TGTGCCAGCAGGCCCGGGACAGGGGGCGCGCGGACTGAAGCTTTCTTT.

V gene TRBV6-1 combines with J gene TRBJ1-2, with 9 bases lining up with TRBD1. The CDR3 is 14 amino acids. The V gene's germline CDR1 is MNHNS and CDR2 SASEGT. With V trimmed by 1 base and J by 7 bases, 4 bases remained unmatched. In nucleotides, the CDR3 is TGTGCCAGCAGTGAAGTTGTACAGGGGGCTGGCTACACCTTC. Residues: CASSEVVQGAGYTF.

This sequence joins TRBV11-1 and TRBJ1-3; D not resolved. Between the trimmed V and J ends, which lost 8 bases and 0 bases, there was a span of 14 bases. The germline V gene has CDR1 SGHAT and CDR2 FQDESV (reference sequence). The CDR3 runs 15 residues. DNA for the CDR3: TGTGCCAGCGCAGATGATCCGAACTCTGGAAACACCATATATTTT. Translation: CASADDPNSGNTIYF.

This clone was seen only a few times. This chain connects TRBV2 to TRBJ1-3, with 7 bases that match TRBD1. This CDR3 contains 15 residues. Per germline, CDR1 SNHLY and CDR2 FYNNEI. With V trimmed by 6 bases and J by 0 bases, 5 bases remained unmatched. The CDR3 here is CASRDRTSSGNTIYF. The CDR3, as DNA: TGTGCCAGCAGGGACAGGACGAGCTCTGGAAACACCATATATTTT.

This chain joins TRBV7-3 and TRBJ2-2; D possibly corresponds to TRBD1 (6 bases). Trimming removed 1 base from V and 4 bases from J, with 13 bases in between. Germline V gene data show CDR1 as SGHTA and CDR2 as FQGTGA. There are 16 residues in the CDR3. Here the CDR3 reads CASSLNLVGGTGELFF. The CDR3 nucleotides are TGTGCCAGCAGCTTAAACTTAGTAGGGGGCACCGGGGAGCTGTTTTTT.

This chain connects TRBV15 to TRBJ2-2; possible D gene TRBD2, 5 bases. The CDR3 sequence is 15 residues long. Trimming took 0 bases from V and 6 from J, leaving 11 bases between them. The germline V gene has CDR1 LNHNV and CDR2 YYDKDF (reference sequence). CDR3 amino acids: CATSRDRLEAGELFF. In nucleotides, the CDR3 is TGTGCCACCAGCAGAGATCGGTTGGAGGCCGGGGAGCTGTTTTTT. Full variable domain (rest looked up from reference TRBV15 and TRBJ2-2): DAMVIQNPRYQVTQFGKPVTLSCSQTLNHNVMYWYQQKSSQAPKLLFHYYDKDFNNEADTPDNFQSRRPNTSFCFLDIRSPGLGDTAMYLCATSRDRLEAGELFFGEGSRLTVL.

This clone has a single count. J is TRBJ2-5 and V is TRBV6-2 or TRBV6-3; 7 bases line up with TRBD1. V trimming: 6 bases; J trimming: 1 base; junction bases outside the gene matches: 8. The CDR3 totals 15 residues. Germline CDR1 MNHEY, CDR2 SVGEGT. Here the CDR3 reads CASSPGQTTQETQYF. CDR3 DNA sequence: TGTGCCAGCAGCCCGGGACAGACGACCCAAGAGACCCAGTACTTC.

The CDR3 DNA follows: TGTGCCAGTAGTATCTCGGGGGGAGCTAACTATGGCTACACCTTC. Amino acids: CASSISGGANYGYTF. The chain recombines TRBV19 with TRBJ1-2; D perhaps matches TRBD1 (5 bases). V shed 3 bases and J shed 0 bases, with 11 bases lying between them. Germline V gene sequence: CDR1 LNHDA, CDR2 SQIVND (reference sequence). This CDR3 region has 15 residues. Looking up the rest from reference TRBV19 and TRBJ1-2 gives the full variable domain: DGGITQSPKYLFRKEGQNVTLSCEQNLNHDAMYWYRQDPGQGLRLIYYSQIVNDFQKGDIAEGYSVSREKKESFPLTVTSAQKNPTAFYLCASSISGGANYGYTFGSGTRLTVV.

The rearrangement uses TRBV23-1 and TRBJ1-5; TRBD1 is a possible D gene (6 bases). TRBV23-1 is identified as an open reading frame with a role that is uncertain. The CDR3 loop spans 17 amino acids. V lost 2 bases and J 2 bases, leaving 16 bases between the germline ends. CDR3 residues: CASSQAPQGRRNQPQHF. CDR3 coding DNA: TGCGCCAGCAGTCAAGCCCCACAGGGTCGGCGCAATCAGCCCCAGCATTTT.

The rearrangement links TRBV6-5 to TRBJ2-5; TRBD1 matches 9 bases. The CDR3 length is 14 residues. From germline, CDR1 is MNHEY and CDR2 SVGAGI. The J segment lost 5 bases and the V segment lost 5 bases, leaving 6 bases of the junction unmatched. As DNA, the CDR3 is TGTGCCAGCAGTCGGGACAGGGACCTGGAGACCCAGTACTTC. This gives the protein CASSRDRDLETQYF.

The DNA of the CDR3 is TGTGCCAGTAGTATAGGATCCGGACAGGTTTATAGCAATCAGCCCCAGCATTTT. Its protein is CASSIGSGQVYSNQPQHF. This chain links TRBV19 with TRBJ1-5; 7 nucleotides agree with TRBD1. J was trimmed by 0 bases and V by 1 base; bases with no gene match: 9. Germline V CDR1 and CDR2: LNHDA, SQIVND (reference sequence). There are 18 residues in the CDR3.

In this sample, this clone turned up once. This chain connects TRBV6-5 to TRBJ1-5, with TRBD1 identical over 7 bases. The CDR3 runs 15 residues. Per the germline V gene, CDR1 is MNHEY and CDR2 is SVGAGI. The junction had 8 bases not matched to a gene; V was cut back by 9 bases and J by 0 bases. Here the CDR3 reads CASRPGQVSNQPQHF. CDR3 nucleotide sequence: TGTGCCAGTAGACCAGGACAGGTTAGCAATCAGCCCCAGCATTTT.

The chain carries TRBV19 and TRBJ2-2; D perhaps matches TRBD1 (5 bases). V was shortened by 5 bases and J by 3 bases, with 7 bases between the two germline ends. The CDR3 has 13 residues. Germline V CDR1 and CDR2: LNHDA, SQIVND (reference sequence). In DNA, the CDR3 is TGTGCCAGTAGTGGGGCGGACACCGGGGAGCTGTTTTTT. This sequence encodes CASSGADTGELFF.

This chain connects TRBV27 to TRBJ2-1; 10 nucleotides agree with TRBD2. The CDR3 totals 21 residues. The V gene end was trimmed by 7 bases and the J gene end by 0 bases; junction bases not matched to a gene: 21. Germline CDR1 MNHEY, CDR2 SMNVEV (reference sequence). DNA of the CDR3: TGTGCCAGCATTCCTGGGGGCCGGTGGCTAGCGGGGGAAATCTCCTACAATGAGCAGTTCTTC. The encoded protein is CASIPGGRWLAGEISYNEQFF.

V usage is TRBV19 and J usage is TRBJ2-7; D is undetermined. The CDR3 length is 13 residues. Germline CDR1 reads LNHDA; CDR2 reads SQIVND (reference sequence). The V and J ends lost 0 bases and 2 bases respectively, with 5 bases between them. CDR3 nucleotide sequence: TGTGCCAGTAGTATAGATCGAGCCTACGAGCAGTACTTC. It translates to CASSIDRAYEQYF.

The DNA for the CDR3 is TGTGCCAGCAGCCCGCAAGGGGCGGCTAACTATGGCTACACCTTC. Translation: CASSPQGAANYGYTF. The chain joins TRBV5-6 to TRBJ1-2, with TRBD1 as a possible D gene (5 bases). Trimming took 4 bases from V and 0 from J, leaving 13 bases between them. The CDR3 runs 15 residues. Germline V gene sequence: CDR1 SGHDT, CDR2 YYEEEE.

The J gene is TRBJ1-5, the V gene TRBV6-2 or TRBV6-3; D not resolved. Deletions cut 6 bases from V and 0 bases from J, with 9 bases between. This CDR3 is built from 14 residues. Per the germline V gene, CDR1 is MNHEY and CDR2 is SVGEGT. CDR3 DNA: TGTGCCAGCAGCAACAGATTTAGCAATCAGCCCCAGCATTTT. Translated, it gives CASSNRFSNQPQHF.